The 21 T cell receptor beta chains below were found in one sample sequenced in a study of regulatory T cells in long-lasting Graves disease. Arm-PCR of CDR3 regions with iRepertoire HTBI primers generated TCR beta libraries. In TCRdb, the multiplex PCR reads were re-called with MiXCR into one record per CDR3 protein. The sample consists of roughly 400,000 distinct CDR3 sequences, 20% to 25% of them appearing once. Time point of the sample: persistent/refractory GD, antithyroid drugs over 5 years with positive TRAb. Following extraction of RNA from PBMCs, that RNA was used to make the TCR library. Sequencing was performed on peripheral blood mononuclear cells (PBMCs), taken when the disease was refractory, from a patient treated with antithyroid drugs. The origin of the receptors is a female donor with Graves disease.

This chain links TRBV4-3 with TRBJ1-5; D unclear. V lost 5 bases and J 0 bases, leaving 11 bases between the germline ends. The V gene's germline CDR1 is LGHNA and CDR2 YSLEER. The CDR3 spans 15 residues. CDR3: CASSSETYSNQPQHF. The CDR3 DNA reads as TGCGCCAGCAGCTCGGAGACCTATAGCAATCAGCCCCAGCATTTT.

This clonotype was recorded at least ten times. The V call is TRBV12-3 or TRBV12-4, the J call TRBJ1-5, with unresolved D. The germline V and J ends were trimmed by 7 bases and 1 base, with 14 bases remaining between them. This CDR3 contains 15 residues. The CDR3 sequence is CASTGMGASNQPQHF. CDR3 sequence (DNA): TGTGCCAGCACCGGGATGGGAGCCAGCAATCAGCCCCAGCATTTT.

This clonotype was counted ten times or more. The CDR3 loop reads CASSAGQGGYGYTF. The CDR3 DNA sequence: TGTGCCAGCAGCGCCGGACAGGGAGGCTATGGCTACACCTTC. The chain has TRBV2 and TRBJ1-2, with 8 bases aligning to TRBD1. CDR1 SNHLY and CDR2 FYNNEI come from the germline V gene. V lost 6 bases, J lost 4 bases, and 7 bases stayed unmatched. The length of the CDR3 is 14 residues.

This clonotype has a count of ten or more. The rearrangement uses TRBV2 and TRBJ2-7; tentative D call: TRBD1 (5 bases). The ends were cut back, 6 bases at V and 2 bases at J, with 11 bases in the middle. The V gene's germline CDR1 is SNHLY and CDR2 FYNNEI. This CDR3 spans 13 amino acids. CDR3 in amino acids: CASSRQSTYEQYF. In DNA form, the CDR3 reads TGTGCCAGCAGCCGACAGAGCACCTACGAGCAGTACTTC.

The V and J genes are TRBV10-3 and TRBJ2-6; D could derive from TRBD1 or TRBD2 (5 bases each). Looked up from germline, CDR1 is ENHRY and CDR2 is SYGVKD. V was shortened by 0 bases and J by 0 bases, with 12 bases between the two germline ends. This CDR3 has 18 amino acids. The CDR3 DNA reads TGTGCCATCAGTGAGTCCCGGGGACGGCCCTCTGGGGCCAACGTCCTGACTTTC. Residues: CAISESRGRPSGANVLTF.

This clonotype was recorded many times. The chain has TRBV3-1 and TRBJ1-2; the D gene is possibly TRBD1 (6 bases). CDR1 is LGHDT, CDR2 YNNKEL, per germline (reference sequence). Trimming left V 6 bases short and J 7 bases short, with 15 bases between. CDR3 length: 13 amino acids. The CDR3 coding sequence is TGTGCCAGCAGGAGCGGACAGCTTGCTGGCTACACCTTC. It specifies CASRSGQLAGYTF.

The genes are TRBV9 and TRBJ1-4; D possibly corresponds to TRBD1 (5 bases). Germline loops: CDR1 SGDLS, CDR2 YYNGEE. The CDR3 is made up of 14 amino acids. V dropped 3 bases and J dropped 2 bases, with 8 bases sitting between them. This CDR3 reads CASSEGYTNEKLFF. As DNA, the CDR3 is TGTGCCAGCAGCGAGGGGTACACTAATGAAAAACTGTTTTTT.

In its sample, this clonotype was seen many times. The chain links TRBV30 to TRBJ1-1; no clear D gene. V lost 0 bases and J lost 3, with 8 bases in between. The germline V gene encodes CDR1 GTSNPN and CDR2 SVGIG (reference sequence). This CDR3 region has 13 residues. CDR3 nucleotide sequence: TGTGCCTGGAGTGTACGAGGGTACACTGAAGCTTTCTTT. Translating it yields CAWSVRGYTEAFF.

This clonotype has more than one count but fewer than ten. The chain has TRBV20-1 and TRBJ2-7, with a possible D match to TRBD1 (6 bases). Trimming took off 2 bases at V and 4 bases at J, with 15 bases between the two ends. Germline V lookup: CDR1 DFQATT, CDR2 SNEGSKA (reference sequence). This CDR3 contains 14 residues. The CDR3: CSARSGQGLYEQYF. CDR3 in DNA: TGCAGTGCTAGATCTGGTCAGGGGCTGTACGAGCAGTACTTC.

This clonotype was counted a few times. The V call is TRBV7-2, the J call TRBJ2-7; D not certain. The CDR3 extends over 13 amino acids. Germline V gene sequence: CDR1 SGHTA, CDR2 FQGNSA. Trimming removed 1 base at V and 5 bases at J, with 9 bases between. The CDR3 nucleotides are TGTGCCAGCAGCTTAGGGCGATGGAACGAGCAGTACTTC. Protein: CASSLGRWNEQYF.

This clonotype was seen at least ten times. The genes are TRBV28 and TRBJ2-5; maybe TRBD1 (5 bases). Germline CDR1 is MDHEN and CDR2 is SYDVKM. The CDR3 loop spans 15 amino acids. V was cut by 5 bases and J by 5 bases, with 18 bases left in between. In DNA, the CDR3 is TGTGCCAGCAGTGGCCGCGAGTCAGGGATCGAGACCCAGTACTTC. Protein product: CASSGRESGIETQYF.

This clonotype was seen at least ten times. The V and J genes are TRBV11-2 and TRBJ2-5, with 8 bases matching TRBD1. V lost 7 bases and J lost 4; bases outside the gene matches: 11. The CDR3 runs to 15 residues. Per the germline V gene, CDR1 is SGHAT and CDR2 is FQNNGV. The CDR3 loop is CASNHRTGIRETQYF. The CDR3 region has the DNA TGTGCCAGCAACCATCGGACAGGGATAAGAGAGACCCAGTACTTC.

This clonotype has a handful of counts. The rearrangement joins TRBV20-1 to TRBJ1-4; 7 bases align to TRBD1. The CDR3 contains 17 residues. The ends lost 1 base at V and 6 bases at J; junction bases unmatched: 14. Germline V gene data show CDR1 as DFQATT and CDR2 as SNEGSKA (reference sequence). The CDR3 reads CSARVSIRGRGDEKLFF. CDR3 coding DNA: TGCAGTGCTAGAGTCTCAATACGGGGCAGGGGGGATGAAAAACTGTTTTTT.

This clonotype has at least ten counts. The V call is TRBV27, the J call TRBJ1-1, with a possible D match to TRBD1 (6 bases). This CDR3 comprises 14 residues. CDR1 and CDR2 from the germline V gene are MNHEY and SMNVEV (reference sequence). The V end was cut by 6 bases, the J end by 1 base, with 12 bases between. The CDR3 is CASRTGRENTEAFF. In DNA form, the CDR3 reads TGTGCCAGCAGAACAGGGAGGGAGAACACTGAAGCTTTCTTT.

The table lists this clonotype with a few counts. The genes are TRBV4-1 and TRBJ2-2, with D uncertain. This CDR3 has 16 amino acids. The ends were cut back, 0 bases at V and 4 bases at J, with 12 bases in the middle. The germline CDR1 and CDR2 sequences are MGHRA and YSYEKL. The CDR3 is CASSQEVSVITGELFF. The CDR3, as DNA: TGCGCCAGCAGCCAAGAAGTCAGTGTGATCACCGGGGAGCTGTTTTTT.

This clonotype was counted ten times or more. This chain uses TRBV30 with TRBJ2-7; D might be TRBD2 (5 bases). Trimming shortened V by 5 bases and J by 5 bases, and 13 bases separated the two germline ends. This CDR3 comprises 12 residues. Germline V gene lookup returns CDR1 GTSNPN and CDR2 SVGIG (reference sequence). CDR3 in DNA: TGTGCCTGGCTGAGGGTGAGCCACGAGCAGTACTTC. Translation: CAWLRVSHEQYF.

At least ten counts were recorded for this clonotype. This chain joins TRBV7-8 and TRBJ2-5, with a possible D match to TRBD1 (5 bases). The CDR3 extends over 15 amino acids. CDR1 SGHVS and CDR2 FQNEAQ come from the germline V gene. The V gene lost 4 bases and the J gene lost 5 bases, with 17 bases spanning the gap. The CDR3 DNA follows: TGTGCCAGCAGCTCGCCCGACGACAGAAGGGAGACCCAGTACTTC. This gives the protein CASSSPDDRRETQYF.

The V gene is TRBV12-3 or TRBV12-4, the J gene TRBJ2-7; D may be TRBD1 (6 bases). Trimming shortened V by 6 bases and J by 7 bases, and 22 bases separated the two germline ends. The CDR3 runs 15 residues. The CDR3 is CASSQTGSPSSEQYF. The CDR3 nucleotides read TGTGCCAGCAGCCAAACAGGGTCCCCTAGTTCGGAGCAGTACTTC.

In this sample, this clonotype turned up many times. Written as DNA, the CDR3 is TGTGCCAGCAGTACGACAGGGGCTAACTATGGCTACACCTTC. Its translation is CASSTTGANYGYTF. This chain joins TRBV6-1 and TRBJ1-2; 8 positions agree with TRBD1. With 5 bases clipped from V and 0 bases from J, the junction kept 2 bases outside the gene matches. The CDR3 runs to 14 residues. Germline-derived CDR1 and CDR2 are MNHNS and SASEGT.

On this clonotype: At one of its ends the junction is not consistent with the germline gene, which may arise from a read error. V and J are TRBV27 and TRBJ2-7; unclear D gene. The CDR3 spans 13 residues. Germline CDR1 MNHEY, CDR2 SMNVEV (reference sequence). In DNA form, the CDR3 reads TGTGCCGGCAGTTTATTGGGGACCTACGAGCAGTACTTC. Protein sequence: CAGSLLGTYEQYF.

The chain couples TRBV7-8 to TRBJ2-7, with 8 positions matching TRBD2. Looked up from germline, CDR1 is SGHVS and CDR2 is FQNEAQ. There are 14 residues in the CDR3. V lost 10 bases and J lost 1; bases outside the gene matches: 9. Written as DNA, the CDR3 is TGTGCCACTTCTTCGGCGGGAGGTTCCTACGAGCAGTACTTC. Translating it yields CATSSAGGSYEQYF.